The rows below give T cell receptor beta chains drawn from one sample of a study of somatic mutations in cytotoxic T cells in rheumatoid arthritis. Clones were read by immunoSEQ multiplex PCR, and TCRdb kept only the in-frame ones, dropping some. The sample lists 15,000 to 20,000 clones; almost 85% were seen once. Specimen: CD8+ T cells sorted from blood. These receptors came from an adult with rheumatoid arthritis. The CDR3 runs from the conserved cysteine through the conserved F or W. The order of the fields is clone size, J gene, D gene, V gene, CDR3 DNA, CDR3 protein. The D gene is left open where the match is weak. Size tells how often a clone was seen (once, few, many) or the class of an expanded clone, and some rows leave it out.

size: few; J: TRBJ1-2; D: TRBD1; V: TRBV6-5; DNA: TGTGCCAGCAGCCTAGGAAGGGACAGCTATGGCTACACCTTC; CDR3: CASSLGRDSYGYTF
size: -; J: TRBJ1-1; D: -; V: TRBV19; DNA: TGTGCCAGTAGTATTGGGGTCCGGAACGAAGCTTTCTTT; CDR3: CASSIGVRNEAFF
size: -; J: TRBJ2-5; D: -; V: TRBV11-2; DNA: TGTGCCAGCAGCTTAGCGGTTGGTTGGACGGGAGAGACCCAGTACTTC; CDR3: CASSLAVGWTGETQYF
size: -; J: TRBJ2-7; D: TRBD2; V: TRBV6-1; DNA: TGTGCCAGCAGTGAAGAGCGGGAGAGGGACGAGCAGTACTTC; CDR3: CASSEERERDEQYF
size: -; J: TRBJ2-1; D: -; V: TRBV5-1; DNA: TGCGCCAGCAGCTTAATTTTCTTGGCGGATGAGCAGTTCTTC; CDR3: CASSLIFLADEQFF
size: -; J: TRBJ2-2; D: -; V: TRBV27; DNA: TGTGCCAGCAGTCCAGGGCGGGCCGGGGAGCTGTTTTTT; CDR3: CASSPGRAGELFF
size: -; J: TRBJ1-1; D: -; V: TRBV2; DNA: TGTGCCAGCAGGTCAGAAGGGGGACCCCCCGGGGTGAACACTGAAGCTTTCTTT; CDR3: CASRSEGGPPGVNTEAFF
size: -; J: TRBJ2-2; D: TRBD2; V: TRBV7-3; DNA: TGTGCCAGCAGCTTCCGGGGGGGGGACACCGGGGAGCTGTTTTTT; CDR3: CASSFRGGDTGELFF
size: few; J: TRBJ1-1; D: TRBD1; V: TRBV4-1; DNA: TGCGCCAGCAGCCCCGGGACAGGGTACACTGAAGCTTTCTTT; CDR3: CASSPGTGYTEAFF
size: few; J: TRBJ2-3; D: TRBD2; V: TRBV5-5; DNA: TGTGCCAGCAGCTTGGATTGGTCTAGCGGGGCTGACACAGATACGCAGTATTTT; CDR3: CASSLDWSSGADTDTQYF
size: few; J: TRBJ2-1; D: -; V: TRBV11-2; DNA: TGTGCCAGCAGCTTAACCCTAGACAATGAGCAGTTCTTC; CDR3: CASSLTLDNEQFF
size: -; J: TRBJ2-2; D: -; V: TRBV25-1; DNA: TGTGCCAGCAGTGAAGTTCCCAGGGACACCGGGGAGCTGTTTTTT; CDR3: CASSEVPRDTGELFF
size: -; J: TRBJ2-5; D: TRBD1; V: TRBV10-3; DNA: TGTGCCATCAGTGACTCCGATGACAGGGGAGTTCCTCAGGAGACCCAGTACTTC; CDR3: CAISDSDDRGVPQETQYF
size: -; J: TRBJ1-2; D: -; V: TRBV9; DNA: TGTGCCAGCAGCGGCCCCCTGGGACCTAACTATGGCTACACCTTC; CDR3: CASSGPLGPNYGYTF
size: -; J: TRBJ2-3; D: TRBD2; V: TRBV7-8; DNA: TGTGCCAGCGGACTAGCCATAGATACGCAGTATTTT; CDR3: CASGLAIDTQYF
size: once; J: TRBJ2-1; D: TRBD2; V: TRBV9; DNA: TGTGCCAGCAGCGAAATAGCGGGAGCCTACAATGAGCAGTTCTTC; CDR3: CASSEIAGAYNEQFF
size: -; J: TRBJ1-2; D: -; V: TRBV6-5; DNA: TGTGCCAGCAGTCCCTGGTTGGGGGATGGCTACACCTTC; CDR3: CASSPWLGDGYTF
size: -; J: TRBJ1-1; D: -; V: TRBV4-1; DNA: TGCGCCAGCAGCCAAGATCCCGGGATCCGGTCTGAAGCTTTCTTT; CDR3: CASSQDPGIRSEAFF
size: -; J: TRBJ1-1; D: -; V: TRBV9; DNA: TGTGCCAGCAGCGCCCAAAGTATGAACACTGAAGCTTTCTTT; CDR3: CASSAQSMNTEAFF
size: -; J: TRBJ1-1; D: -; V: TRBV27; DNA: TGTGCCAGCAGTTTATCTAGGTTCACTGAAGCTTTCTTT; CDR3: CASSLSRFTEAFF
size: -; J: TRBJ1-4; D: -; V: TRBV13; DNA: TGTGCCAGCAGCTCCCAGGGACAATCACTGTTTTTT; CDR3: CASSSQGQSLFF
size: -; J: TRBJ1-1; D: TRBD1; V: TRBV15; DNA: TGTGCCGCCAATAGGGACAGGGGAAACACTGAAGCTTTCTTT; CDR3: CAANRDRGNTEAFF
size: few; J: TRBJ1-4; D: TRBD1; V: TRBV14; DNA: TGTGCCAGCAGCCCTTACAGGGGGCTTGGGGAAAAACTGTTTTTT; CDR3: CASSPYRGLGEKLFF
size: -; J: TRBJ2-7; D: -; V: TRBV11-2; DNA: TGTGCCAGCAGCCCCGGACAAATCCACGAGCAGTACTTC; CDR3: CASSPGQIHEQYF
size: few; J: TRBJ1-2; D: -; V: TRBV30; DNA: TGTGCCTTCGGGGGGGATGGCTACACCTTC; CDR3: CAFGGDGYTF
size: -; J: TRBJ2-7; D: TRBD1; V: TRBV27; DNA: TGTGCCAGCAGTTGGCTCGGGACAGGGGGTTATTACGAGCAGTACTTC; CDR3: CASSWLGTGGYYEQYF
size: -; J: TRBJ2-1; D: -; V: TRBV5-8; DNA: TGTGCCAGCAGCCTCTCACTTGCCTACAATGAGCAGTTCTTC; CDR3: CASSLSLAYNEQFF